This entry is about one T cell receptor beta chain. This clone was found a few times. Which antigen it targets is not known. Base qualities are not recorded, but no much larger clone differs from it by a single base. Library method: the immunoSEQ multiplex PCR assay. For the multiplex PCR, a mixture combining 60 forward primers for TCR Vbeta segments and 13 reverse primers for TCR Jbeta segments was used. Amplification of the CDR3 region of rearranged TCR beta genes was performed with a multiplex PCR assay on genomic DNA. On the Illumina HiSeq System, the amplified TCR beta libraries were sequenced as 87-base-pair reads. Under the source paper's analysis protocol: In a later analysis, approximately 74 million unique TCR beta chains were counted across the roughly 700 repertoires, and roughly 11 million of these chains were shared by at least two donors. A nearest-neighbor algorithm error-corrected the raw reads and collapsed the reads into unique sequences, merging closely related sequences to remove PCR and sequencing errors. Alignment of CDR3 sequences to IMGT reference sequences was used to assign V, D and J gene segments. For a sequence to be retained, a match of at least six nucleotides was required to both a V gene segment and a J gene segment. A rearrangement was called productive if the CDR3 had no stop codons and remained in frame with V and J, and every other rearrangement was called non-productive. CDR3 was defined according to IMGT convention as the region running from the second conserved V-encoded cysteine to the conserved J-encoded phenylalanine. Sequences without an unambiguous match to a single V gene segment were excluded from the earlier analysis of about 600 of the donors. An earlier analysis of 450 to 650 of the donors called V segments functional above 56.7% productive rearrangements and segregating when the between-donor standard deviation exceeded 5%. A statistical classification framework was built for diagnosing cytomegalovirus status from the catalog of TCR beta chain sequences. In a later analysis, TCR nucleotide sequences were compared against IMGT/GENE-DB human TR gene sequences so that V and J genes could be assigned. Using the TCRdist pipeline, a later analysis assigned CDR3 sequences along with most-parsimonious VDJ recombination scenarios. In a later analysis, every TCR beta chain was defined by the combination of its CDR3 amino acid sequence and its V-gene family, and reads without a unique V-gene family were dropped. A later analysis removed 592 highly shared, low-generation-probability nucleotide sequences to deal with suspected cross-contamination and a sequencing artifact. In a later analysis, a clonal expansion index for each public chain was calculated from normalized within-repertoire ranks of inferred template counts. Generation probabilities in a later analysis came from a VDJ recombination model fitted to out-of-frame rearrangements, and those results were checked against IGoR. A later analysis scored TCR-TCR, TCR-HLA and TCR-CMV co-occurrence with hypergeometric tests, applying a repertoire-size bias correction to TCR pairs. False discovery rates were estimated in a later analysis by permuting HLA or CMV assignments 20 times. In a later analysis, co-occurring TCRs were grouped with DBSCAN, and TCRdist sequence similarity was added when clustering was performed within HLA-allele-positive subsets. For co-occurrence clustering, repertoires with fewer than 30,000 or more than 120,000 public chains were excluded, along with roughly 5 repertoires with anomalous nucleotide sharing. The immuneACCESS repertoire file appears here via TCRdb, limited to in-frame rearrangements. These files lack a portion of the clones; in checked studies, under half of the deficit traces to unresolved V genes, and the cause of the others is not known. V and J calls and clone size are those listed in that table; D and trimming were worked out from the DNA. The sample table contains about 150,000 clones; only one count was recorded for about 8.9% of them. 1.5% to 2% of the sample lies in the top ten.

The data derive from a study of cytomegalovirus exposure and HLA in healthy donors (dated by TCRdb to the late 2010s). As for the study more broadly: An earlier analysis of several hundred of the donors reported approximately 260 Gb of sequence data and approximately 120 million unique TCR beta sequences obtained from some 170 million T cells. Rather than drawing on any new phenotypic data, the later analysis identified candidate immune exposures from TCR beta sequences and the way those sequences occurred across donors. Among some 410 genotyped donors of the cohort, an average of about 240,000 unique TCR beta nucleotide sequences were sequenced per donor, approximately 20% of them non-productive. HLA typing covered class I and class II loci at four-digit resolution. About five DR-DQ haplotypes were handled as single units for association and clustering, since linkage in the cohort was strong. To study patterns of TCR occurrence, a later analysis re-analyzed previously published TCR beta repertoires from several hundred donors and added high-resolution HLA genotyping. In addition to the first cohort of 666 subjects, a separate validation cohort of 120 different subjects was used. To predict cytomegalovirus infection status, the study combined high-throughput TCR immunosequencing, statistical association of individual TCRs with disease status, and machine learning. About 310 gigabases of sequencing data and approximately 84 million unique TCR sequences were included in an early release covering roughly 600 HLA-typed donors. The study was designed to test whether signatures of past pathogen exposure could be identified by cataloging public T cell receptors. An earlier analysis of 587 of the donors used high-throughput TCR beta sequencing to judge whether each TCR beta V gene segment behaved as functional or pseudogenic. Every repertoire in the discovery cohort had been generated on one and the same sequencing platform. The number of donors typed differed by locus, with roughly 629-640 for A, B, C, DRB1 and DQB1, more than 500 for DQA1, 600 to 610 for DPA1, and over 400 for DPB1. Of the roughly 400 genotyped donors, over 65% fell in the genetic ancestry cluster associated with self-reported Caucasian donors. A later genetic analysis took genome-wide SNP genotypes for about three fifths of the 666 donors and used that subset as a discovery cohort. Donor age, sex, ethnicity and CMV serostatus were collected together with the repertoire data. Using immunosequencing, the study profiled T cell repertoires from roughly 650 subjects and related those repertoires to cytomegalovirus serostatus. The paper's findings and limits, for the study overall: The presence/absence analyses assumed that sequencing depth was roughly uniform across donors, and that assumption may not be true. A later genetic analysis associated a missense DCLRE1C variant with V-gene and J-gene trimming of TCR beta chains, and an independent cohort replicated the association. The study gave a list of under 200 TCR beta chains associated with cytomegalovirus. In a later genetic analysis, fewer N-insertions in productive TCRs were reported among donors in an Asian-associated ancestry cluster than the approximately 710-donor mean. Immune exposure information for the cohort was limited to CMV serostatus. The classifier was reported to diagnose cytomegalovirus status with high specificity and sensitivity in both the original and validation cohorts. Linkage disequilibrium might explain the correlated functional status among segregating V segments, but an unknown experimental factor could not be ruled out. A further reported finding was that TCR beta sequences accurately predicted the HLA-A and HLA-B alleles for most subjects in the first cohort. At a false discovery rate of 0.05, a later analysis linked under 20,000 TCR beta sequences to specific HLA alleles. In an earlier analysis of about 600 of the donors, most TCR beta V segments appeared in productive rearrangements about 87% or about 30% of the time, broadly matching IMGT annotations. Most CMV-associated TCR beta chains appeared to be HLA-restricted in a later analysis, and the HLA associations seemed to be driven largely by CMV exposure. According to the authors, the approach could potentially be generalized to other disease states and immunological phenotypes. HLA typing was unavailable for some donors at each locus, so association tests used only the typed subset. Some IMGT-functional V segments, including TRBV6-2 and TRBV6-3, could not be told apart with the 87-base-pair reads, so those segments were excluded. The earlier analysis of fewer than 750 of the donors excluded some 16 rarely observed V segments, including chromosome 9 orphons, because counts were too low. The sequencing pipeline was judged likely to have produced a cluster of highly shared sequence variants as a technical artifact. Across donors, most TCR sequences were observed very rarely, whereas some public TCRs were present in many individuals. When HLA alleles, especially DR and DQ, strongly co-occurred, attributing TCR associations to individual alleles was difficult. Compared with equally common non-associated chains, HLA-associated TCR beta chains in a later analysis were more clonally expanded and had lower generation probabilities. In vitro tests confirmed that three of the cytomegalovirus-associated TCR beta chains recognize cytomegalovirus antigens. A later analysis found that TCR association rates varied across HLA loci, with DRB1 alleles showing the most associated TCRs and HLA-C alleles the fewest. In this cohort, only TCR beta chains were sequenced, and detectable features were limited by the absence of alpha or paired-chain data. A later analysis reported that several top co-occurrence clusters appeared linked to parvovirus B19, influenza, CMV and Epstein-Barr virus.

In total, just over 650 healthy bone marrow donors made up the cohort. At the time of sampling, all cohort members were nominally healthy, though unrecorded immune exposures were likely present. The donor tested CMV seronegative, placing the donor among the 350 to 400 seronegative members of the cohort. Every donor gave a peripheral blood sample, and the peripheral blood mononuclear cells from that sample were used for TCR beta sequencing. The Qiagen DNeasy Blood Extraction Kit was used to extract genomic DNA from the blood cell samples. Sequences MDHEN (CDR1) and SYDVKM (CDR2) are obtained from the germline V gene. There are 19 amino acids in the CDR3, from cysteine to phenylalanine inclusive. Only CDR3 DNA is held: 57 bases, read in frame from base 1. V has 8 bases trimmed and J has 4 bases trimmed; junction bases matching no gene number 23.

Rearrangement joined TRBV28 to TRBJ1-2, with 9 central nucleotides matching TRBD1. The source is a man aged 50 to 60 in good health and CMV-seronegative. Sample: PBMCs. The CDR3 loop reads CASGRTGGSPTPPFYGYTF. The DNA reads TGTGCCAGCGGAAGAACAGGGGGCTCCCCAACTCCCCCTTTCTATGGCTACACCTTC.